This T cell receptor (beta chain) is from a study of blood T cell repertoires in COVID-19. About the study: Nucleic acid was either cDNA or gDNA, and it came from T cells, B-cell-depleted T cells, or PBMCs.

This clone was detected a few times. The CDR3 is 15 amino acids. Germline V gene sequence: CDR1 MNHEY, CDR2 SVGEGT. V was shortened by 0 bases and J by 2 bases, with 8 bases between the two germline ends. Generated by immunoSEQ multiplex PCR, the TCRdb table keeps only in-frame clones and is missing some. The sample carries some 67,000 clones, 85% to 90% recorded once. The V gene is TRBV6-2 or TRBV6-3, the J gene TRBJ1-5, with D uncertain. Sequenced input: peripheral blood. The clonotype comes from a man between 50 and 59 years old with active COVID-19. In DNA form, the CDR3 reads TGTGCCAGCAGTTACTCTACCAGCGGCAATCAGCCCCAGCATTTT. Protein sequence: CASSYSTSGNQPQHF.